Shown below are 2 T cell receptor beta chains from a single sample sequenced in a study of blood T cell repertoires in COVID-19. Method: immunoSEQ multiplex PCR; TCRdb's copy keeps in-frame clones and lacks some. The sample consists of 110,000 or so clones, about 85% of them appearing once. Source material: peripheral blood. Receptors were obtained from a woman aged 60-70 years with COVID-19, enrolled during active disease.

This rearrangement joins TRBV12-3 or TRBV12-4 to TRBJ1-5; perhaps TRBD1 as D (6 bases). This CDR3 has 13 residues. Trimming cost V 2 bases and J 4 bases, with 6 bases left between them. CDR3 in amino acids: CASSLQGNQPQHF. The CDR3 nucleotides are TGTGCCAGCAGTTTACAGGGGAATCAGCCCCAGCATTTT.

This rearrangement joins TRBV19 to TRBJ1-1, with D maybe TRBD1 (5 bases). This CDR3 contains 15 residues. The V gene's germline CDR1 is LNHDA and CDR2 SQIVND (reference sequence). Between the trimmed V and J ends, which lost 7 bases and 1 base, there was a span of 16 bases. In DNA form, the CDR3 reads TGTGCCAGTACCCCACCGGGACTGCCGAACACTGAAGCTTTCTTT. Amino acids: CASTPPGLPNTEAFF.